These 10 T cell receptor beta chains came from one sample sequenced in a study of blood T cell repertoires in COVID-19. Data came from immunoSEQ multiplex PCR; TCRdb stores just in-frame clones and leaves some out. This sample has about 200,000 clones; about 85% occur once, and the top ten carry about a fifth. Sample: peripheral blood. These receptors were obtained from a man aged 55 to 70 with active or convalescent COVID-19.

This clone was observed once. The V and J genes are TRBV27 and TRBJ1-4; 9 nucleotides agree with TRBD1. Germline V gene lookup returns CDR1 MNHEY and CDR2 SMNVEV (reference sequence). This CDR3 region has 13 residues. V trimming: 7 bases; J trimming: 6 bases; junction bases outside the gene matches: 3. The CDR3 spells CASKGQGDEKLFF. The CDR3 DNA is TGTGCCAGCAAGGGACAGGGAGATGAAAAACTGTTTTTT. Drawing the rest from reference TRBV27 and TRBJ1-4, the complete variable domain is EAQVTQNPRYLITVTGKKLTVTCSQNMNHEYMSWYRQDPGLGLRQIYYSMNVEVTDKGDVPEGYKVSRKEKRNFPLILESPSPNQTSLYFCASKGQGDEKLFFGSGTQLSVL.

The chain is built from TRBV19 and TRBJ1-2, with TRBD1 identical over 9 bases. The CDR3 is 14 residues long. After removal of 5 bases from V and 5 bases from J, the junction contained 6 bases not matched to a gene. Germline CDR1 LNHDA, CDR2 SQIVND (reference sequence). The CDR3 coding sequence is TGTGCCAGTAGTCCCACAGGGGGCGCTTATGGCTACACCTTC. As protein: CASSPTGGAYGYTF.

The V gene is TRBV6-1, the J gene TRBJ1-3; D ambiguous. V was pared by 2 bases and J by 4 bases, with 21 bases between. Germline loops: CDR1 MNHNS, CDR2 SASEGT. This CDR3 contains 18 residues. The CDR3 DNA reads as TGTGCCAGCAGTGAAATGCCCCTCAGGAGTACGGGAGGAAACACCATATATTTT. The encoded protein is CASSEMPLRSTGGNTIYF.

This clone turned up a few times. The CDR3 spells CASSMLAQETQYF. The CDR3 nucleotides read TGCGCCAGCAGCATGCTAGCGCAAGAGACCCAGTACTTC. The chain carries TRBV5-1 and TRBJ2-5, with a possible D match to TRBD2 (6 bases). V was cut by 4 bases and J by 2 bases, with 9 bases left in between. Germline-derived CDR1 and CDR2 are SGHRS and YFSETQ. CDR3 length: 13 residues.

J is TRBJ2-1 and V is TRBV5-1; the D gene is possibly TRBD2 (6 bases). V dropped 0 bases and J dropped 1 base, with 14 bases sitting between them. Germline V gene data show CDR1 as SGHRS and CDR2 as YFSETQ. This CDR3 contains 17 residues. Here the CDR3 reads CASSLAREAGSYNEQFF. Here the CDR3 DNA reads TGCGCCAGCAGCTTGGCGAGGGAGGCAGGGTCCTACAATGAGCAGTTCTTC.

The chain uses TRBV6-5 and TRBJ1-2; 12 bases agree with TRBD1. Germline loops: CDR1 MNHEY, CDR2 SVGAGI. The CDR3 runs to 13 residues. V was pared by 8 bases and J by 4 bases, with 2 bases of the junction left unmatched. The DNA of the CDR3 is TGTGCCAGCGGGACAGGGGGCACCTATGGCTACACCTTC. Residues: CASGTGGTYGYTF.

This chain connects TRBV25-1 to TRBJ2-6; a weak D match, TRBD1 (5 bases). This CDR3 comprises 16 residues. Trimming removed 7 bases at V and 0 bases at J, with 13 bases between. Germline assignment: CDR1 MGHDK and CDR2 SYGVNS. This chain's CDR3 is CASIGTGHSGANVLTF. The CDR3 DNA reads TGTGCCAGCATCGGAACAGGTCACTCTGGGGCCAACGTCCTGACTTTC.

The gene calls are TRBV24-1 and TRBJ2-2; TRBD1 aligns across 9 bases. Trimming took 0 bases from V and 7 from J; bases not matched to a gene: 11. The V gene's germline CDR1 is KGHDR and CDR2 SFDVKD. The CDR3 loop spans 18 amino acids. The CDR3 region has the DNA TGTGCCACCAGTGATTTGGGTCCGGGACAGGGCCGTGGCGGGGAGCTGTTTTTT. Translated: CATSDLGPGQGRGGELFF.

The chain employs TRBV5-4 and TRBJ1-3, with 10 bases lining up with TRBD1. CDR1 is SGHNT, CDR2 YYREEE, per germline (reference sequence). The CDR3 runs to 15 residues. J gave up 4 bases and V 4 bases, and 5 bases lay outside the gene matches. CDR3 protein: CASSPGQGKGNTIYF. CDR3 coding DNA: TGTGCCAGCAGCCCGGGACAGGGGAAAGGAAACACCATATATTTT.

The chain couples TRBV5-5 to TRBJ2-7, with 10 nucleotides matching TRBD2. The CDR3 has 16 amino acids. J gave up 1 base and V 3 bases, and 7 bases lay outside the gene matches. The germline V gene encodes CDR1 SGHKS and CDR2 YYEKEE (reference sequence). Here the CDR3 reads CASSSQAGGLSYEQYF. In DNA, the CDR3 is TGTGCCAGCAGCTCCCAAGCGGGGGGGCTGTCCTACGAGCAGTACTTC.